These T cell receptor beta chains were read from a single sample in a study of blood T cells in healthy people across ages. TCRdb used MiXCR to reprocess the 5' RACE reads, holding one entry per CDR3 protein. The sample includes 1.5 million to 1.8 million distinct CDR3 sequences, approximately 43% seen only once; the top ten take approximately 4%. The specimen sequenced was blood. These receptors were obtained from a woman between 18 and 29 years old in good health. Each CDR3 is given with its conserved first and last residue. D genes are given only for firm matches. Expanded clones are given a class, and other clones once, few, many or no size at all.

size	V	J	D	CDR3	DNA
few	TRBV7-8	TRBJ1-2	TRBD1	CASSHPQGAGPGPYYGYTF	TGTGCCAGCAGCCATCCACAGGGGGCCGGGCCGGGTCCCTACTATGGCTACACCTTC
few	TRBV7-2	TRBJ1-5	NA	CASSLTYSNQPQHF	TGTGCCAGCAGCTTGACCTATAGCAATCAGCCCCAGCATTTT
NA	TRBV6-5	TRBJ1-6	NA	CTSSYGGGNNSPLHF	TGTACCAGCAGTTACGGGGGAGGGAATAATTCACCCCTCCACTTT
few	TRBV14	TRBJ1-2	NA	CASSQDLSRHGYTF	TGTGCCAGCAGCCAGGACCTAAGCCGCCATGGCTACACCTTC
NA	TRBV10-3	TRBJ2-1	NA	CAIDRDNEQFF	TGTGCCATTGACCGAGACAATGAGCAGTTCTTC
few	TRBV3-1	TRBJ2-7	NA	CASSLGEVAYEQYF	TGTGCCAGCAGCCTCGGAGAGGTAGCCTACGAGCAGTACTTC
many	TRBV2	TRBJ2-1	NA	CASSDRASYNEQFF	TGTGCCAGCAGTGACAGGGCCTCCTACAATGAGCAGTTCTTC
few	TRBV7-2	TRBJ1-1	NA	CASSLATAPRGAGTEAFF	TGTGCCAGCAGCTTAGCCACAGCCCCCCGAGGGGCGGGCACTGAAGCTTTCTTT
NA	TRBV21-1	TRBJ2-1	NA	CASGGTQFF	TGTGCCAGCGGGGGGACCCAGTTCTTC
NA	TRBV21-1	TRBJ2-1	NA	CASRITGVPYNEQFF	TGTGCCAGCAGGATCACAGGGGTCCCCTACAATGAGCAGTTCTTC
few	TRBV10-3	TRBJ2-5	NA	CATRDILDEQYF	TGTGCCACCAGGGACATATTAGATGAGCAGTACTTC
few	TRBV12-3/TRBV12-4	TRBJ2-7	NA	CASRDRNSYEQYF	TGTGCCAGCAGAGACAGAAACTCCTACGAGCAGTACTTC
NA	TRBV29-1	TRBJ2-1	NA	CSATGFNEQFF	TGCAGCGCCACAGGGTTTAATGAGCAGTTCTTC
many	TRBV2	TRBJ1-6	NA	CASSEVGDNSPLHF	TGTGCCAGCAGTGAAGTGGGTGATAATTCACCCCTCCACTTT
few	TRBV9	TRBJ2-5	NA	CASSVGPIAGGETQYF	TGTGCCAGCAGCGTAGGTCCGATAGCTGGCGGTGAGACCCAGTACTTC
NA	TRBV5-5	TRBJ2-5	NA	CASSFYDEGNEQYF	TGTGCCAGCAGCTTCTATGACGAGGGGAATGAGCAGTACTTC
few	TRBV12-3/TRBV12-4	TRBJ1-2	NA	CASSFGGHYGYTF	TGTGCCAGCAGTTTTGGGGGCCACTATGGCTACACCTTC
NA	TRBV5-1	TRBJ1-4	NA	CASSSDSTNEKLFF	TGCGCCAGCAGCTCTGACTCAACTAATGAAAAACTGTTTTTT
NA	TRBV6-6	TRBJ2-1	TRBD1	CASSYGTDPRNEQFF	TGTGCCAGCAGTTACGGGACAGATCCAAGGAATGAGCAGTTCTTC
few	TRBV12-3/TRBV12-4	TRBJ2-1	TRBD1	CASSLVPGQVTYNEQFF	TGTGCCAGCAGTTTAGTTCCGGGACAGGTAACCTACAATGAGCAGTTCTTC
few	TRBV18	TRBJ2-5	NA	CASSTPYRAQQETQYF	TGTGCCAGCTCAACTCCTTACCGCGCACAACAAGAGACCCAGTACTTC
NA	TRBV7-3	TRBJ2-1	TRBD2	CASSYHSGSSYNEQFF	TGTGCCAGCAGCTACCATAGCGGGAGCTCCTACAATGAGCAGTTCTTC
few	TRBV2	TRBJ1-6	NA	CASSATGSYNSPLHF	TGTGCCAGCAGTGCGACAGGCTCCTATAATTCACCCCTCCACTTT
few	TRBV12-3/TRBV12-4	TRBJ2-1	NA	CASSTPNNEQFF	TGTGCCAGCAGTACCCCTAACAATGAGCAGTTCTTC
NA	TRBV10-3	TRBJ2-7	NA	CAISADSYNEQYF	TGTGCCATCAGTGCTGACAGTTACAATGAGCAGTACTTC
NA	TRBV4-3	TRBJ2-5	NA	CASSQEVAGVETQYF	TGCGCCAGCAGCCAAGAAGTGGCAGGGGTAGAGACCCAGTACTTC
few	TRBV27	TRBJ2-1	TRBD2	CASSLVASGSYEQFF	TGTGCCAGCAGTTTAGTGGCTAGCGGGAGTTATGAGCAGTTCTTC
few	TRBV10-3	TRBJ2-1	TRBD2	CAITPGEWEGADNEQFF	TGTGCCATCACCCCCGGGGAGTGGGAGGGAGCGGACAATGAGCAGTTCTTC
few	TRBV7-3	TRBJ1-1	TRBD1	CASSQRGQDTEAFF	TGTGCCAGCAGCCAAAGGGGACAGGACACTGAAGCTTTCTTT
few	TRBV6-6	TRBJ1-5	NA	CASSYLGQGDNQPQHF	TGTGCCAGCAGTTACCTAGGACAAGGGGACAATCAGCCCCAGCATTTT
NA	TRBV6-5	TRBJ2-7	TRBD1	CASSYPGQNEQYF	TGTGCCAGCAGTTACCCGGGACAGAACGAGCAGTACTTC
few	TRBV6-6	TRBJ2-7	TRBD1	CASRGGTGGVNEQYF	TGTGCCAGCAGGGGCGGGACAGGGGGGGTCAACGAGCAGTACTTC
NA	TRBV29-1	TRBJ2-1	NA	CSVEGPIDEQFF	TGCAGCGTTGAAGGGCCCATTGATGAGCAGTTCTTC
NA	TRBV7-3	TRBJ2-2	TRBD1	CASSLKGAPTGELFF	TGTGCCAGCAGCTTAAAGGGGGCGCCCACCGGGGAGCTGTTTTTT
NA	TRBV20-1	TRBJ2-3	TRBD1	CSAREPRRDSTQYF	TGCAGTGCTAGAGAACCTAGACGGGACAGCACGCAGTATTTT
few	TRBV27	TRBJ2-5	TRBD1	CASSGRQGTETQYF	TGTGCCAGCAGTGGCCGACAGGGTACCGAGACCCAGTACTTC
NA	TRBV20-1	TRBJ2-3	NA	CSARPTRGTDTQYF	TGCAGTGCTAGACCTACTAGGGGCACAGATACGCAGTATTTT
NA	TRBV6-5	TRBJ2-3	NA	CASSSRLPEDTQYF	TGTGCCAGCAGTTCGCGACTACCCGAGGATACGCAGTATTTT
few	TRBV4-3	TRBJ2-7	TRBD1	CASSQDWQGASYEQYF	TGCGCCAGCAGCCAAGATTGGCAGGGGGCTTCCTACGAGCAGTACTTC